The present T cell receptor (beta chain) was sequenced within a study of cytomegalovirus exposure and HLA in healthy donors. The study's findings and limits: Based on reports, TCR beta sequences accurately predicted HLA-A and HLA-B alleles for most subjects. In a later analysis, TCR beta V- and J-gene trimming was associated with a missense DCLRE1C variant. A later analysis, which compared TCR beta chains of equal frequency, found the HLA-associated ones more clonally expanded. An analysis that was carried out later associated 15,000 to 20,000 TCR beta sequences with HLA alleles at 0.05 false discovery rate.

The germline V gene encodes CDR1 SGHVS and CDR2 FQNEAQ. V was shortened by 0 bases and J by 4 bases, with 13 bases between the two germline ends. The CDR3 is 15 amino acids. With regard to this clone: What it recognizes is unknown.

Both 60 Vbeta primers and 13 Jbeta primers went into the PCR. Using immunoSEQ multiplex PCR, the repertoire was profiled, and TCRdb retains in-frame clones only, with some absent. The sample carries 29,000 or so clones, more than 55% recorded once. This TCR came from a male donor in good health and CMV-seropositive. The genes are TRBV7-8 and TRBJ2-7; perhaps TRBD1 as D (6 bases). The sample taken for sequencing was PBMCs. The CDR3 loop is CASSLAPTGWYEQYF. CDR3 coding DNA: TGTGCCAGCAGCTTAGCTCCTACAGGGTGGTACGAGCAGTACTTC.